The entry below describes one T cell receptor (beta chain). This sample was included in a study of blood T cell repertoires in COVID-19. After removal of 1 base from V and 6 bases from J, the junction contained 13 bases not matched to a gene. The CDR3 runs 18 residues. CDR1 and CDR2 (germline): ENHRY, SYGVKD. Original handling: Estimated nucleated cell counts came from reference gene primer amplification. Clones were sequenced by immunoSEQ multiplex PCR, and TCRdb holds only the in-frame ones, with some missing. V, J and clone size are those of that table, while D and trimming were read from the DNA. This table holds over 200,000 clones, just under 90% found once.

Sample: peripheral blood. The sequence derives from a man younger than 45 with COVID-19, enrolled during active disease. The chain is built from TRBV10-3 and TRBJ2-3; 10 positions agree with TRBD2. The CDR3 sequence: CAISEFFSGGAVGDTQYF. The DNA for the CDR3 is TGTGCCATCAGTGAGTTCTTCAGCGGGGGGGCCGTAGGTGATACGCAGTATTTT.